The next 17 T cell receptor beta chains were all read from a single sample in a study of tissue T cells after allogeneic stem cell transplantation. Using immunoSEQ multiplex PCR, the repertoire was profiled, and TCRdb retains in-frame clones only, with some absent. The sample shows 7,000 to 8,000 clones, around half of them seen only once. Time point specified: mouse harvest day 7 after allogeneic transplant. Each mouse received 10^7 T-cell-depleted marrow cells plus 10^6 splenic CD5+ T cells by tail vein. Sequencing input: gut tissue. These receptors originate from a female BALB/c mouse given C57BL/6 T cells with graft-versus-host disease after an allogeneic hematopoietic cell transplant.

Concerning this clone: Genes and germline are mouse. CDR3 sequence reads: CASSPTAYEQYF. The CDR3 bases that were read are TGTGCCAGCAGTCCGACTGCCTATGAACAGTAC. The V and J genes are TRBV19 and TRBJ2-7; TRBD2 is a possible D gene (5 bases). The missing CDR3 end, 1 residue past where the read stops, is filled in from the germline J gene. The CDR3 covers 12 residues. Germline V gene lookup returns CDR1 FNHDT and CDR2 SITEND (reference sequence). The V end lost 4 bases, the J end lost 2 bases, and 7 bases lay between the germline ends.

With regard to this clone: Gene names and germline match the mouse. The sequence runs out 1 residue before the end of the CDR3; the remainder is reconstructed from the germline J gene. The J gene is TRBJ1-1, the V gene TRBV26; D not certain. The V gene lost 0 bases and the J gene lost 1 base, with 3 bases spanning the gap. From germline, CDR1 is KGHPV and CDR2 FQNQEV (reference sequence). The CDR3 spans 13 residues. The CDR3: CASSLSENTEVFF. Partial CDR3 DNA: TGTGCCAGCAGTCTGTCGGAAAACACAGAAGTCTTC.

As to this clone: Mouse gene names apply. The CDR3 is cut off 1 residue early in the read; its end comes from the germline J gene. The chain combines TRBV19 with TRBJ2-7, with unresolved D. This CDR3 is built from 12 residues. V was clipped by 5 bases and J by 4 bases, with 10 bases between them. Germline V gene lookup returns CDR1 FNHDT and CDR2 SITEND (reference sequence). Partial CDR3 DNA: TGTGCCAGCAGCCGCCGGGGTTATGAACAGTAC. Protein sequence: CASSRRGYEQY. The whole CDR3 sequence reads CASSRRGYEQYF.

A remark on this clone: Gene labels here are mouse ones. The read falls 1 residue short of the CDR3 end, and the missing part is taken from the germline J gene. This chain links TRBV26 with TRBJ1-2; 7 bases are shared with TRBD1. With V trimmed by 6 bases and J by 1 base, 5 bases remained unmatched. Germline V gene sequence: CDR1 KGHPV, CDR2 FQNQEV (reference sequence). CDR3 length: 14 residues. CDR3 bases read: TGTGCCAGCAGCCGTACAGGGGAAAACTCCGACTACACC. Its translation is CASSRTGENSDYT. The entire CDR3 sequence reads CASSRTGENSDYTF.

As regards this clone: Here the gene names and germline are mouse. The read ends 1 residue before the CDR3 terminus; that terminus is restored from the germline J gene. Other DNA sequences in the same sample also yield this CDR3. This sequence joins TRBV26 and TRBJ1-1, with D perhaps matching TRBD1 (5 bases). The germline V gene has CDR1 KGHPV and CDR2 FQNQEV (reference sequence). Trimming cost V 4 bases and J 1 base, with 7 bases left between them. The CDR3 contains 13 residues. CDR3 DNA (partial): TGTGCCAGCAGTCCCGGGGGGAACACAGAAGTCTTC. Amino acids: CASSPGGNTEVF. The entire CDR3 sequence reads CASSPGGNTEVFF.

This clone came up a few times. Mouse gene names and germline throughout. The CDR3 end falls 1 residue outside the read, so it is completed with the germline J gene. V usage is TRBV2 and J usage is TRBJ1-3; 7 bases agree with TRBD1. Germline values: CDR1 LGHNA, CDR2 YSYQKL. The trim removed 5 bases at V and 4 bases at J, leaving 5 bases unmatched. CDR3 length equals 14 residues. Partial CDR3 DNA: TGTGCCAGCAGCTCCACAGGGGACGGAAATACGCTCTAT. Protein sequence: CASSSTGDGNTLY. The whole CDR3 protein reads CASSSTGDGNTLYF.

In this sample, this clone turned up a few times. Germline and genes here are mouse. The CDR3 goes on 1 residue after the read ends, and that part is filled in from the germline J gene. V usage is TRBV3 and J usage is TRBJ2-3; no clear D. From germline, CDR1 is SNHLY and CDR2 FYNGKV (reference sequence). CDR3 length: 13 residues. V was trimmed by 1 base and J by 0 bases, leaving 2 bases between them. The CDR3 DNA, read in part, is TGTGCCAGCAGCTTAGACAGTGCAGAAACGCTGTAT. Residues: CASSLDSAETLY. The whole CDR3 region reads CASSLDSAETLYF.

A note on this clone: The listed genes are named as in mouse. The covered CDR3 bases are TGTGCCAGCTCTCTCACAGCTAGTCAAAACACCTTGTAC. As protein: CASSLTASQNTLY. The entire CDR3 reads CASSLTASQNTLYF. The genes are TRBV12-1 and TRBJ2-4, with D uncertain. The read falls 1 residue short of the CDR3 end, and the missing part is taken from the germline J gene. Germline-derived CDR1 and CDR2 are SGHSN and HYEKVE. There are 14 residues in the CDR3. The germline V and J ends were trimmed by 0 bases and 0 bases, with 6 bases remaining between them.

Only a few counts were recorded for this clone. Here the gene names and germline are mouse. The read halts 1 residue ahead of the CDR3 end, with the missing end drawn from the germline J gene. V gene TRBV3 combines with J gene TRBJ2-3; 11 bases align to TRBD2. CDR1 is SNHLY, CDR2 FYNGKV, per germline (reference sequence). CDR3 size: 16 residues. V shed 4 bases, J shed 1 base, and the junction held 4 bases outside the gene matches. Incomplete CDR3 DNA: TGTGCCAGCAGCTCCGGACTGGGGGGAGGTGCAGAAACGCTGTAT. Amino acids: CASSSGLGGGAETLY. In full, the CDR3 is CASSSGLGGGAETLYF.

Note on this clone: Any gene name here is a mouse gene name. Read sequence stops 1 residue before the CDR3 end, and the germline J gene provides the missing end. V usage is TRBV12-1 and J usage is TRBJ2-7, with D tentatively TRBD2 (6 bases). V was shortened by 3 bases and J by 0 bases, with 14 bases between the two germline ends. Germline-derived CDR1 and CDR2 are SGHSN and HYEKVE. CDR3 length: 15 residues. This chain's CDR3 is CASSLGGGSSYEQYF. The sequenced CDR3 bases are TGTGCCAGCTCTTTGGGTGGGGGAAGCTCCTATGAACAGTAC.

This clone showed up just once. The genes are named according to mouse. The CDR3 goes on 1 residue after the read ends, and that part is filled in from the germline J gene. The chain joins TRBV16 to TRBJ2-5, with D unclear. Trimming removed 0 bases at V and 0 bases at J, with 4 bases between. The length of the CDR3 is 14 residues. In germline, CDR1 is SGHSA, CDR2 FRNQAP. The CDR3: CASSLEGNQDTQYF. The part of the CDR3 DNA that was read is TGTGCAAGCAGCTTAGAGGGTAACCAAGACACCCAGTAC.

This clone came up a few times. Genes and germline come from the mouse. CDR3 region: CASSDAGGGSYEQYF. CDR3 DNA, as far as it was read: TGTGCCAGCAGTGATGCAGGGGGGGGTTCCTATGAACAGTAC. The V and J genes are TRBV13-1 and TRBJ2-7; tentatively, D is TRBD1 or TRBD2 (7 bases each). The CDR3 end is not reached by the read, which stops 1 residue before it; the germline J gene fills it in. Looked up from germline, CDR1 is NSHNY and CDR2 is SYGAGN. CDR3 length equals 15 residues. Trimming pared 0 bases from V and 1 base from J, leaving 11 bases between.

With regard to this clone: The genes and germline here are from mouse. With the read ending 1 residue before the CDR3 end, the germline J gene is used to fill in that end. The chain links TRBV12-1 to TRBJ2-1; TRBD1 agrees at 7 bases. The CDR3 has 16 residues. The V gene's germline CDR1 is SGHSN and CDR2 HYEKVE. Trimming cost V 1 base and J 1 base; bases outside gene matches: 6. Partial CDR3 DNA: TGTGCCAGCTCTCTACATCCGGGACAGAACTATGCTGAGCAGTTC. It translates to CASSLHPGQNYAEQF. The entire CDR3 sequence reads CASSLHPGQNYAEQFF.

Regarding this clone: Mouse gene names and germline throughout. The sequenced fragment ends 1 residue before the CDR3 boundary, so the rest is inferred from the germline J gene. The chain couples TRBV26 to TRBJ2-5; 9 bases line up with TRBD1. This CDR3 is built from 14 residues. With 5 bases clipped from V and 1 base from J, the junction kept 1 base outside the gene matches. Germline CDR1 reads KGHPV; CDR2 reads FQNQEV (reference sequence). This CDR3 reads CASSYRGHQDTQYF. The DNA read from the CDR3 is TGTGCCAGCAGTTACAGGGGGCACCAAGACACCCAGTAC.

Of note for this clone: Mouse names are used for the genes. Sequencing ends 1 residue short of the CDR3 end; the germline J gene provides the rest. The rearrangement links TRBV2 to TRBJ2-7; D call uncertain. The CDR3 has 14 amino acids. Per germline, CDR1 LGHNA and CDR2 YSYQKL. The V gene lost 0 bases and the J gene lost 3 bases, with 9 bases spanning the gap. The DNA read from the CDR3 is TGTGCCAGCAGCCAAGACCGGGGTCTCTATGAACAGTAC. Its protein product is CASSQDRGLYEQY. The entire CDR3 protein is CASSQDRGLYEQYF.

This clone was counted between two and nine times. The gene names given are mouse names. The sequence runs out 1 residue before the end of the CDR3; the remainder is reconstructed from the germline J gene. The gene calls are TRBV26 and TRBJ1-1; D remains ambiguous. V dropped 2 bases and J dropped 0 bases, with 1 base sitting between them. CDR1 is KGHPV and CDR2 is FQNQEV in the germline V gene (reference sequence). This CDR3 spans 12 amino acids. CDR3 in amino acids: CASSLANTEVFF. Partial CDR3 DNA: TGTGCCAGCAGTCTGGCAAACACAGAAGTCTTC.

Of note for this clone: Mouse gene names apply. Read coverage stops 1 residue before the CDR3 terminus; the germline J gene supplies the remainder. This chain links TRBV1 with TRBJ2-2, with D uncertain. Germline CDR1 and CDR2: NSQYPW and LRSPGD (reference sequence). The CDR3 sequence is 16 residues long. Trimming pared 0 bases from V and 1 base from J, leaving 9 bases between. CDR3 DNA (partial): TGCACCTGCAGTGCAGATGGCTGGAAAAACACCGGGCAGCTCTAC. Protein product: CTCSADGWKNTGQLY. The CDR3, in full, reads CTCSADGWKNTGQLYF.